This T cell receptor (beta chain) was identified in a study of shared clonotypes between healthy human individuals. Background on the study: Three plates each covered CD4 naive and memory; CD8 naive two, CD8 memory one. Study results and caveats: Across subsets, estimated richness was generally greater for naive than for memory populations.

On this clone: Its specificity is unknown. In the same sample, other DNA sequences code for this CDR3.

The CDR3 length is 13 residues. V was pared by 2 bases and J by 2 bases, with 8 bases between. The germline V gene encodes CDR1 SGHDT and CDR2 YYEEEE. Assay: immunoSEQ multiplex PCR; the TCRdb copy retains only in-frame clones and omits some. The sample gives 2 million to 2.5 million clones, 92% of which show up once; about 0.36% is in the top ten. The source material was naive CD4+ T cells from PBMCs. This sample's subset: CD45RA+ positively selected. The sequence was obtained from a man between 18 and 29 years old in good health. Some clones in this sample may be carry-over from other donors' samples. V and J are TRBV5-6 and TRBJ2-7; D unresolved. The CDR3 region is CASSLGRAYEQYF. The CDR3 coding sequence is TGTGCCAGCAGCTTAGGACGGGCCTACGAGCAGTACTTC.